This TCR beta chain comes out of a study of OX40 agonist ivuxolimab in advanced cancers. The study, taken as a whole, reports: Average numbers of expanded clones were greater in CD8+ T cells than in CD4+. Clonal expansion was seen in CD4+ and CD8+ blood T cells by week 6 at 0.1 to 3.0 mg/kg.

On this clone itself: Its specificity is unknown.

Method: immunoSEQ multiplex PCR; TCRdb's copy keeps in-frame clones and lacks some. This table has under 85,000 clones, 85% appearing once. V shed 6 bases and J 7 bases; nucleotides not matched to a gene: 6. Germline V gene data show CDR1 as MNHNY and CDR2 as SVGAGI (reference sequence). The CDR3 consists of 13 residues. This TCR was sampled from an adult with an advanced solid tumor such as melanoma, head and neck, liver or kidney cancer. The specimen comprised CD4+ or CD8+ T cells sorted from blood, sampled in a trial of the OX40 agonist ivuxolimab. The chain is built from TRBV6-6 and TRBJ1-5; 7 positions match TRBD1. The DNA of the CDR3 is TGTGCCAGCAGCCGGGACAGTTTCCAGCCCCAGCATTTT. Protein sequence: CASSRDSFQPQHF.